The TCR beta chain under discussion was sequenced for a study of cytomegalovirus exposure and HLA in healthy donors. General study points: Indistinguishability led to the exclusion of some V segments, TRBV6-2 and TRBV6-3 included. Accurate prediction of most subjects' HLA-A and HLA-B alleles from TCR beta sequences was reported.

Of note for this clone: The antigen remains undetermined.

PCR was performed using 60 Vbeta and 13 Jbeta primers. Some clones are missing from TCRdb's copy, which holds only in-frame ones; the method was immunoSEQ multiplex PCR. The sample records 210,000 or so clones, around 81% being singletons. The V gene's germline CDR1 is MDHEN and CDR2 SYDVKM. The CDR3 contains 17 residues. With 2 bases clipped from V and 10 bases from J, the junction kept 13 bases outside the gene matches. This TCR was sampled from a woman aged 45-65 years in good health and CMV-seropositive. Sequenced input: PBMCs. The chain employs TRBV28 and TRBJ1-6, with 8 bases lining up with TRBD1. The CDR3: CASSLTDRARRGSPLHF. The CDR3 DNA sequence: TGTGCCAGCAGTTTAACGGACAGGGCGAGAAGGGGCTCACCCCTCCACTTT.